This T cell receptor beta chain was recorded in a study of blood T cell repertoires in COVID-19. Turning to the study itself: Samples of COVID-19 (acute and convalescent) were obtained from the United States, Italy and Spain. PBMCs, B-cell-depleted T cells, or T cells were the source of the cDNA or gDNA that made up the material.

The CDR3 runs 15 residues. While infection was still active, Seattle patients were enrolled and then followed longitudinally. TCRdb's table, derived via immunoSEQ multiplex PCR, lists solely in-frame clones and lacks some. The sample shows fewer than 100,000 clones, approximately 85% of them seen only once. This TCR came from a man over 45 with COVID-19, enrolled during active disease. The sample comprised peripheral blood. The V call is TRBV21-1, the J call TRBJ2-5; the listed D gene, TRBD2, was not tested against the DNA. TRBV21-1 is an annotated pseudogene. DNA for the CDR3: TGTGCCAGCAGCCCCACCGAGGGGGGGCGGGAGACCCAGTACTTC. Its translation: CASSPTEGGRETQYF.